This TCR beta chain was sequenced in a study of PD-1 blockade in classical Hodgkin lymphoma. Study observations and caveats: Baseline diversity was lower in partial responders and progressors than complete responders. When nivolumab was started under 1 year after ASCT, patients were excluded. Healthy donors were reported to have higher baseline TCR diversity than newly diagnosed patients.

Measured with immunoSEQ multiplex PCR; TCRdb has only the in-frame clones, and not every one. The top ten hold under 7.5% of the sample, which has 20,000 or so clones, roughly 80% seen once. Germline V gives CDR1 WNHNN, CDR2 SYGVQD (reference sequence). The CDR3 consists of 17 residues. V lost 4 bases to trimming and J lost 7 bases, with 23 bases between them. Each of the patients experienced relapse following autologous stem cell transplantation, and their brentuximab vedotin exposure differed. Note on this clone: Antigen: not known.

This TCR was recovered from a human donor with classical Hodgkin lymphoma. Sequencing used peripheral blood mononuclear cells (PBMCs), obtained at baseline. The rearrangement links TRBV10-1 to TRBJ1-5, with D tentatively TRBD1 (5 bases). CDR3 residues: CASSVPPRGGWGQPQHF. The CDR3 nucleotides are TGCGCCAGCAGTGTCCCACCCCGGGGGGGGTGGGGACAGCCCCAGCATTTT.